The T cell receptor (beta chain) under discussion was sequenced for a study of blood T cell repertoires in COVID-19. Across the whole study: Collection of acute and convalescent COVID-19 samples took place in the United States, Italy and Spain. The analysed material was cDNA or gDNA that came from T cells, B-cell-depleted T cells, or PBMCs.

Per the original data handling: How many nucleated cells were present was estimated from reference gene primer amplification. TCRdb's table, derived via immunoSEQ multiplex PCR, lists solely in-frame clones and lacks some. V and J calls and clone size come straight from that table; D and trimming were deduced from the DNA. This table holds under 250,000 clones, roughly 84% found once. The sample was peripheral blood. This TCR derives from a woman over 75 with acute or convalescent COVID-19.

CDR3 nucleotides: TGCAGCGTTGCAGGACAGGGATCCTACGAGCAGTACTTC. Its protein product is CSVAGQGSYEQYF. This chain links TRBV29-1 with TRBJ2-7; 8 bases agree with TRBD1. This CDR3 spans 13 amino acids. Germline CDR1 reads SQVTM; CDR2 reads ANQGSEA. Trimming cost V 4 bases and J 1 base; bases outside gene matches: 3.